The clone carrying this TCR beta chain was counted a single time. Unique molecular identifiers were incorporated during preparation of the TCRbeta library. TCRdb analysed the PCR reads with MiXCR anew, one entry per CDR3 protein. The profile shows around 600,000 distinct CDR3 sequences, around 17% of them singletons. CDR3 length: 14 amino acids. Germline V CDR1 and CDR2: SGHVS, FQNEAQ. This record comes from a study of T-cell reconstitution after alpha-beta-depleted transplantation in children. The V and J genes are TRBV7-8 and TRBJ2-1; 7 nucleotides line up with TRBD1. This TCR was sampled from a human donor who donated a stem cell graft to a child with acute myeloid leukemia. The material was PBMCs from the stem cell graft donor, obtained from the stem cell graft. The CDR3, as DNA: TGTGCTTCTCTCGAGGGGGCCTCTTACAATGAGCAGTTCTTC. It codes for CASLEGASYNEQFF.